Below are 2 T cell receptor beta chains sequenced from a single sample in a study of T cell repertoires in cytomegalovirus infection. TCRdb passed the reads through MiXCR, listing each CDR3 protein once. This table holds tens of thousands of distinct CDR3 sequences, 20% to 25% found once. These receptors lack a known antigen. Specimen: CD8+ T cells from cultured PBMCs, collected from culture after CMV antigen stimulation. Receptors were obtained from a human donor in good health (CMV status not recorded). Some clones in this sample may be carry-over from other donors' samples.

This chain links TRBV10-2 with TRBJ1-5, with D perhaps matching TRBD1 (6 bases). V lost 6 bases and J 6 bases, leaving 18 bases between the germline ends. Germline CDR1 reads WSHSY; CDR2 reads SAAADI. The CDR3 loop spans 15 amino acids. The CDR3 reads CASSPQGRKSQPQHF. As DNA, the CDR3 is TGCGCCAGCAGCCCCCAGGGGAGAAAGAGTCAGCCCCAGCATTTT.

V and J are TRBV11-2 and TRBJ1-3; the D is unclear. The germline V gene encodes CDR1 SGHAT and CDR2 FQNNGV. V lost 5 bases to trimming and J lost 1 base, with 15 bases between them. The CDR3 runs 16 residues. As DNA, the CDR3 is TGTGCCAGCAGCCATCCCGGGCTATATTCTGGAAACACCATATATTTT. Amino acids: CASSHPGLYSGNTIYF.